The present T cell receptor (beta chain) was sequenced within a study of response to subunit inactivated influenza vaccine. TCRdb called the RT-PCR reads again in MiXCR, with one record for every CDR3 protein. The repertoire has about 240,000 distinct CDR3 sequences, less than 15% of them found once; the top ten carry approximately 8.3%. Germline V gene sequence: CDR1 MNHEY, CDR2 SVGEGT. Deletions cut 0 bases from V and 0 bases from J, with 12 bases between. This CDR3 contains 16 residues. The rearrangement uses TRBV6-2 or TRBV6-3 and TRBJ2-7; D possibly corresponds to TRBD2 (7 bases). The sample here was non-naive T cells sorted from PBMCs, taken 14 days before vaccination. The receptor's source is a man aged 45-65 years who received an inactivated influenza vaccine. CDR3 nucleotide sequence: TGTGCCAGCAGTTACTCTTACGGGGGGCTCTCCTACGAGCAGTACTTC. Its protein product is CASSYSYGGLSYEQYF.